Listed below are T cell receptor beta chains from one sample, sequenced in a study of CD8+ T cells in alopecia areata. Repertoires were generated with immunoSEQ multiplex PCR, while TCRdb's copy carries only in-frame clones and drops some. Among approximately 210,000 clones, approximately 57% were seen once, and the ten largest hold approximately 1%. Sequences were derived from CD4+ T cells sorted from blood, sampled at week 24, from a patient treated with tofacitinib. These receptors were obtained from a human donor with alopecia areata. The CDR3 runs from the conserved cysteine through the conserved F or W. D genes are given only for firm matches. Rows give clone size only sometimes, using once, few, many, or a class for an expanded clone.

abundance	v_gene	j_gene	d_gene	CDR3nt	CDR3aa
NA	TRBV5-1	TRBJ1-6	NA	TGCGCCAGCAGCCCTGACCCGTATAATTCACCCCTCCACTTT	CASSPDPYNSPLHF
NA	TRBV9	TRBJ1-2	NA	TGTGCCAGCAGCGCCGGGGCCGGCGATGGCTACACCTTC	CASSAGAGDGYTF
NA	TRBV9	TRBJ1-1	TRBD1	TGTGCCAGCAGCTTTGGGACAGGCACTGAAGCTTTCTTT	CASSFGTGTEAFF
NA	TRBV30	TRBJ1-2	NA	TGTGCCTGGAGTGTACCGATGAGACATGGCTACACCTTC	CAWSVPMRHGYTF
NA	TRBV5-6	TRBJ1-1	NA	TGTGCCAGCAGTCGCGTTTCCGGCCGCGAAGCTTTCTTT	CASSRVSGREAFF
NA	TRBV5-1	TRBJ1-1	NA	TGCGCCAGCAGCTCCGGGATACCAAATGAAGCTTTCTTT	CASSSGIPNEAFF
NA	TRBV29-1	TRBJ2-5	NA	TGCAGCGCGTGGTTACGTTACCGTGAGACCCAGTACTTC	CSAWLRYRETQYF
many	TRBV28	TRBJ2-3	TRBD2	TGTGCCAGCAGCCGTAGACTAGCGGGGGGGCGAGATACGCAGTATTTT	CASSRRLAGGRDTQYF
NA	TRBV7-2	TRBJ2-7	NA	TGTGCCAGCAGCTTATCCGGTCAGGGGTCCTACGAGCAGTACTTC	CASSLSGQGSYEQYF
NA	TRBV4-1	TRBJ2-7	TRBD1	TGCGCCAGCAGCCCAGGACAGGGCAGCTACGAGCAGTACTTC	CASSPGQGSYEQYF
NA	TRBV5-1	TRBJ2-3	NA	TGCGCCAGCAGCGACACCACAGATACGCAGTATTTT	CASSDTTDTQYF
NA	TRBV7-2	TRBJ2-2	NA	TGTGCCAGCAGACAGGGCCCTTTAACCGGGGAGCTGTTTTTT	CASRQGPLTGELFF
once	TRBV2	TRBJ1-5	NA	TGTGCCAGCAGTGAGGCAGGGGTTGGTCAGCCCCAGCATTTT	CASSEAGVGQPQHF
NA	TRBV29-1	TRBJ2-7	TRBD2	TGCAGCGTTGACAGCGGGGGGGCGGACGAGCAGTACTTC	CSVDSGGADEQYF
NA	TRBV29-1	TRBJ1-4	NA	TGCAGCGTTGAAAACAGCAAAGGAGGTGAAAAACTGTTTTTT	CSVENSKGGEKLFF
NA	TRBV18	TRBJ2-6	NA	TGTGCCAGCTCCCAGGACTACTCTGGGGCCAACGTCCTGACTTTC	CASSQDYSGANVLTF
NA	TRBV30	TRBJ1-1	NA	TGTGCCTGGAAAGCGGGCACTGAAGCTTTCTTT	CAWKAGTEAFF
NA	TRBV6-1	TRBJ2-7	TRBD1	TGTGCCAGCAGTGCAAAACAGGGGGACGAGCAGTACTTC	CASSAKQGDEQYF
NA	TRBV12-5	TRBJ1-2	NA	TGTGCTAGTGGCCCCCCCCAGACGGGAGGCTACACCTTC	CASGPPQTGGYTF
once	TRBV5-1	TRBJ1-3	NA	TGCGCCAGCAGCTTCTCGACGGGACAAGGAGCTGGAAACACCATATATTTT	CASSFSTGQGAGNTIYF
few	TRBV29-1	TRBJ1-1	NA	TGCAGCGTTGGGGGGGGTGACACTGAAGCTTTCTTT	CSVGGGDTEAFF
few	TRBV2	TRBJ2-2	NA	TGTGCCAGCATGAGGGGTGACGGGGAGCTGTTTTTT	CASMRGDGELFF
NA	TRBV19	TRBJ1-2	NA	TGTGCCAGTAGCAGGGAAGAGGGCGGCTACACCTTC	CASSREEGGYTF
NA	TRBV13	TRBJ2-7	NA	TGTGCCAGCAGGCGGGGTGGCACCCGGTACGAGCAGTACTTC	CASRRGGTRYEQYF
few	TRBV2	TRBJ2-7	NA	TGTGCCAGCAGTGATCCTACCTTCTACGAGCAGTACTTC	CASSDPTFYEQYF
NA	TRBV28	TRBJ1-2	TRBD1	TGTGCCAGCAGTAAGGACAGGGGAGATGGCTACACCTTC	CASSKDRGDGYTF
once	TRBV2	TRBJ2-3	TRBD2	TGTGCCAGCAGTGGGGGTAGCGGGGTGCGCACAGATACGCAGTATTTT	CASSGGSGVRTDTQYF
few	TRBV10-3	TRBJ1-2	NA	TGTGCCATCACAGCCGGACTTACCTATGGCTACACCTTC	CAITAGLTYGYTF
NA	TRBV29-1	TRBJ1-1	NA	TGCAGCGTTGATCAGGGGAGTGGGAACACTGAAGCTTTCTTT	CSVDQGSGNTEAFF
few	TRBV19	TRBJ1-6	NA	TGTGCCAGTAGTATAGGACCAGGACTGGATAATTCACCCCTCCACTTT	CASSIGPGLDNSPLHF
NA	TRBV29-1	TRBJ1-2	TRBD1	TGCAGCGTACACGACAGGGCGGGGGGCTACACCTTC	CSVHDRAGGYTF
NA	TRBV2	TRBJ1-1	NA	TGTGCCAGCAGTGAAACCACAGTTGAAGCTTTCTTT	CASSETTVEAFF
NA	TRBV29-1	TRBJ2-7	NA	TGCAGCGGGAAGGCAGGGGATTGGGGCGAGCAGTACTTC	CSGKAGDWGEQYF
NA	TRBV29-1	TRBJ1-2	TRBD1	TGCAGCGTACAGACAGGGAATGGTGGCTACACCTTC	CSVQTGNGGYTF
few	TRBV7-2	TRBJ1-4	NA	TGTGCCAGCAGCTCACAGATCGGGGGTGAAAAACTGTTTTTT	CASSSQIGGEKLFF
NA	TRBV27	TRBJ2-5	NA	TGTGCCAGCAGTTTAGGGTTCGGGGGGACCCAGTACTTC	CASSLGFGGTQYF
NA	TRBV30	TRBJ2-7	NA	TGTGCCTGGAGTTTCGGACGGTCGTACGAGCAGTACTTC	CAWSFGRSYEQYF
few	TRBV10-3	TRBJ2-3	NA	TGTGCCATCAGTGTTCAGGGTCCAGATACGCAGTATTTT	CAISVQGPDTQYF
few	TRBV6-1	TRBJ1-1	TRBD1	TGTGCCAGCACCCCGACACTGAGGACAGGGACTGAAGCTTTCTTT	CASTPTLRTGTEAFF
NA	TRBV11-2	TRBJ2-3	TRBD2	TGTGCCAGCACCCTCCTGGGGGGCGGGGGGGCCTGGCATACGCAGTATTTT	CASTLLGGGGAWHTQYF
NA	TRBV15	TRBJ1-6	TRBD1	TGTGCCACCAGCTCCCGACAGGGGGGTTATAATTCACCCCTCCACTTT	CATSSRQGGYNSPLHF
NA	TRBV5-1	TRBJ2-7	NA	TGCGCCAGCAGCGTGGGACCTAGCCGGGGCGAGCAGTACTTC	CASSVGPSRGEQYF
NA	TRBV2	TRBJ1-5	NA	TGTGCCAGCAGTGCCGACAGTCCCAATCAGCCCCAGCATTTT	CASSADSPNQPQHF
NA	TRBV29-1	TRBJ1-4	TRBD1	TGCAGCGTTAAGGGACAGGCGCGGCGTGGGGAAAAACTGTTTTTT	CSVKGQARRGEKLFF
NA	TRBV5-1	TRBJ1-6	NA	TGCGCCAGCAGCTTGGAGCCACGGGGTAATTCACCCCTCCACTTT	CASSLEPRGNSPLHF
NA	TRBV2	TRBJ2-1	NA	TGTAGGAGGGAAGGTGAGCAGTTCTTC	CRREGEQFF
many	TRBV29-1	TRBJ2-2	TRBD1	TGCAGCGTTCTGGACGACAGGGTGGACACCGGGGAGCTGTTTTTT	CSVLDDRVDTGELFF
NA	TRBV9	TRBJ2-2	NA	TGTGCCAGCAGCCTAACGGATGGGTTGTGGAACACCGGGGAGCTGTTTTTT	CASSLTDGLWNTGELFF
NA	TRBV30	TRBJ1-1	NA	TGTGCCTGGGGACAGAACACTGAAGCTTTCTTT	CAWGQNTEAFF
few	TRBV30	TRBJ2-7	NA	TGTGCCTGGAGTTCTACTGGGTACGAGCAGTACTTC	CAWSSTGYEQYF